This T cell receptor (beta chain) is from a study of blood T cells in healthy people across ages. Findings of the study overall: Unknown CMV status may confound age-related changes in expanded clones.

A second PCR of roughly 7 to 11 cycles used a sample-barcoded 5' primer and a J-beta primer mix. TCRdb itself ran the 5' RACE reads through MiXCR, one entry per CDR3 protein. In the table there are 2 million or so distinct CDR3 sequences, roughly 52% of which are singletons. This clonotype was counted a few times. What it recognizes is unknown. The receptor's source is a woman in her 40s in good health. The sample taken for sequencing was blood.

The CDR3 nucleotides read TGCGCCAGCAGCCGAGCTCCCGGGACTAGCCACGAGCAGTACTTC. Its translation: CASSRAPGTSHEQYF. This sequence joins TRBV4-3 and TRBJ2-7; 9 nucleotides align to TRBD2. The CDR3 spans 15 residues. V lost 4 bases to trimming and J lost 5 bases; unmatched junction nucleotides: 9. Germline assignment: CDR1 LGHNA and CDR2 YSLEER.